Listed below are T cell receptor beta chains from one sample, sequenced in a study of T-cell reconstitution after alpha-beta-depleted transplantation in children. A single record per CDR3 protein comes from TCRdb applying MiXCR to the PCR reads. Of some 350,000 distinct CDR3 sequences listed, roughly 16% were seen once; the top ten hold around 41%. This specimen was PBMCs, mostly from graft donor cells, taken 360 days after TCRalphabeta/CD19-depleted stem cell transplant. These receptors came from a male patient between 2 and 10 years old who had a stem cell transplant for acute lymphoblastic leukemia, so the T cells may come from the graft donor. CDR3s include the opening cysteine and the closing phenylalanine or tryptophan. A D gene is named only where the DNA matches it firmly. Some rows mark clone size as missing; the rest say once, few, many or name a class of expanded clone.

V	J	size	D	CDR3	DNA
TRBV27	TRBJ2-3	few	TRBD2	CASSFALAGPDTQYF	TGTGCCAGCAGTTTTGCGCTAGCGGGCCCAGATACGCAGTATTTT
TRBV28	TRBJ1-1	few	-	CASSLDATRLEAEAFF	TGTGCCAGCAGTTTAGACGCGACCCGGTTAGAAGCTGAAGCTTTCTTT
TRBV10-3	TRBJ1-3	-	-	CAITTLLKTASSGNTIYF	TGTGCCATCACCACGTTACTAAAGACAGCTTCCTCTGGAAACACCATATATTTT
TRBV10-3	TRBJ2-1	-	-	CAASSYNEQFF	TGTGCCGCTAGCTCCTACAATGAGCAGTTCTTC
TRBV4-1	TRBJ1-5	few	-	CASSSRTGNQPQHF	TGCGCCAGCAGCTCCCGGACCGGTAATCAGCCCCAGCATTTT
TRBV7-8	TRBJ2-1	-	-	CASSHPGGEQFF	TGTGCCAGCAGCCACCCCGGGGGTGAGCAGTTCTTC
TRBV7-9	TRBJ1-6	few	TRBD1	CASSLDRALNSPLHF	TGTGCCAGCAGCTTGGACAGGGCACTTAATTCACCCCTCCACTTT
TRBV20-1	TRBJ2-7	-	-	CSATYNSDTYSYEQYF	TGCAGTGCAACCTATAATAGTGATACCTACTCCTACGAGCAGTACTTC
TRBV5-1	TRBJ1-2	-	TRBD1	CASSYTGGRGYGYTF	TGCGCCAGCAGCTACACAGGGGGCAGAGGCTATGGCTACACCTTC
TRBV7-8	TRBJ2-1	-	-	CASSLEVVGNEQFF	TGTGCCAGCAGCTTAGAGGTGGTGGGCAATGAGCAGTTCTTC